This note documents a single T cell receptor (beta chain) sequence. Germline V gives CDR1 LNHDA, CDR2 SQIVND (reference sequence). This CDR3 has 18 amino acids. Losses at the gene ends were 1 base for V and 5 bases for J; bases not matched to a gene: 14. This specimen belongs to a study of cytomegalovirus exposure and HLA in healthy donors. Amplification used 60 Vbeta primers and 13 Jbeta primers. TCRdb's copy holds only in-frame clones and misses some; the assay was immunoSEQ multiplex PCR. The sample consists of more than 85,000 clones, around 70% of them appearing once. This receptor was taken from a woman between 45 and 60 years old in good health and CMV-seropositive. The V gene is TRBV19, the J gene TRBJ2-5; 9 nucleotides agree with TRBD2. Specimen: PBMCs. In DNA form, the CDR3 reads TGTGCCAGTAGTATAGGGCGGGCTAGCGGGAAATGGCGGGAGACCCAGTACTTC. Translation: CASSIGRASGKWRETQYF.